Shown below are 10 T cell receptor beta chains from a single sample sequenced in a study of T-cell reconstitution after alpha-beta-depleted transplantation in children. Library preparation (for TCRbeta) was performed with unique molecular identifiers. TCRdb reanalysed the PCR reads using MiXCR and keeps one entry per CDR3 protein. The repertoire includes almost 250,000 distinct CDR3 sequences, roughly 25% of them detected once, and less than 3.5% sits in the top ten. Sequences were derived from PBMCs, sampled before TCRalphabeta/CD19-depleted stem cell transplant. The source of these receptors is a girl between 2 and 10 years old with Fanconi anemia, due to receive a stem cell transplant.

This clonotype has only a few counts. This chain links TRBV4-2 with TRBJ2-4; 9 bases map to TRBD2. The length of the CDR3 is 18 residues. The J segment lost 2 bases and the V segment lost 0 bases, leaving 8 bases of the junction unmatched. In germline, CDR1 is LGHNA, CDR2 YNFKEQ. Written as DNA, the CDR3 is TGTGCCAGCAGCCAAGATGGGCTAGCGGGGTCAACCAAAAACATTCAGTACTTC. This encodes CASSQDGLAGSTKNIQYF.

At least ten counts were recorded for this clonotype. The chain uses TRBV10-2 and TRBJ2-2; 8 positions agree with TRBD2. Trimming at V came to 0 bases and at J to 2 bases, leaving 5 bases not matched to a gene. From germline, CDR1 is WSHSY and CDR2 SAAADI. The CDR3 is 17 residues long. CDR3 coding DNA: TGCGCCAGCAGTGAGTCAAGGACTAGCTATAACACCGGGGAGCTGTTTTTT. Its translation is CASSESRTSYNTGELFF.

Ten or more counts support this clonotype. The chain is built from TRBV29-1 and TRBJ2-7; perhaps TRBD1 as D (8 bases). The CDR3 is 17 amino acids. Trimming left V 4 bases short and J 4 bases short, with 26 bases between. The germline V gene has CDR1 SQVTM and CDR2 ANQGSEA. The CDR3 DNA reads as TGCAGCGTTGCAGACAGGGGCGAAGGAGGGAGGGGGTACGAGCAGTACTTC. Its protein product is CSVADRGEGGRGYEQYF.

This clonotype has at least ten counts. CDR3 residues: CSAETVRETQYF. In nucleotides, the CDR3 is TGCAGTGCTGAGACAGTCAGAGAGACCCAGTACTTC. The rearrangement joins TRBV20-1 to TRBJ2-5, with D perhaps TRBD1 (5 bases). The CDR3 extends over 12 amino acids. V was clipped by 5 bases and J by 4 bases, with 11 bases between them. Per germline, CDR1 DFQATT and CDR2 SNEGSKA (reference sequence).

This clonotype showed up just a few times. The chain combines TRBV7-9 with TRBJ1-1; no firm D call. The CDR3 covers 13 residues. The germline V and J ends were trimmed by 1 base and 8 bases, with 11 bases remaining between them. Germline V gene lookup returns CDR1 SEHNR and CDR2 FQNEAQ (reference sequence). The chain's CDR3 is CASSLGVAREAFF. In DNA, the CDR3 is TGTGCCAGCAGCTTAGGAGTGGCGAGGGAAGCTTTCTTT.

This chain joins TRBV20-1 and TRBJ1-5; tentatively, D is TRBD1 (6 bases). V was shortened by 6 bases and J by 3 bases, with 9 bases between the two germline ends. The CDR3 has 12 amino acids. Germline loops: CDR1 DFQATT, CDR2 SNEGSKA (reference sequence). This CDR3 is CSAWDNNQPQHF. The DNA for the CDR3 is TGCAGTGCATGGGACAACAATCAGCCCCAGCATTTT.

This clonotype was seen more than once but under ten times. The rearrangement links TRBV5-1 to TRBJ2-7, with D maybe TRBD1 (7 bases). The germline gives CDR1 SGHRS, CDR2 YFSETQ. CDR3 length: 12 amino acids. V gave up 7 bases and J gave up 7 bases, with 15 bases separating them. CDR3 coding DNA: TGCGCCAGCGGCGACAGGGCGGGGGAGCAGTACTTC. The encoded protein is CASGDRAGEQYF.

The chain is built from TRBV21-1 and TRBJ2-7. TRBV21-1 is assigned pseudogene status. The CDR3 is made up of 18 amino acids. CDR3 amino acids: CASSKFQPIQWESYEQYF. Here the CDR3 DNA reads TGTGCCAGCAGCAAATTTCAACCGATCCAGTGGGAGTCCTACGAGCAGTACTTC.

The V gene is TRBV28, the J gene TRBJ2-1, with 9 bases matching TRBD2. The CDR3 has 18 amino acids. V was pared by 3 bases and J by 0 bases, with 9 bases of the junction left unmatched. Germline V gene lookup returns CDR1 MDHEN and CDR2 SYDVKM. This CDR3 is CASSFVERGVSSYNEQFF. CDR3 DNA sequence: TGTGCCAGCAGTTTCGTGGAGCGGGGGGTCAGCTCCTACAATGAGCAGTTCTTC.

Only a few counts were recorded for this clonotype. This chain joins TRBV28 and TRBJ2-2; 8 nucleotides agree with TRBD2. Per germline, CDR1 MDHEN and CDR2 SYDVKM. This CDR3 region has 16 residues. The J segment lost 4 bases and the V segment lost 4 bases, leaving 8 bases of the junction unmatched. The CDR3 coding sequence is TGTGCCAGCAGTTCGGGACTAGGGTTGGTCACCGGGGAGCTGTTTTTT. Encoded protein: CASSSGLGLVTGELFF. Variable domain in full (rest from reference TRBV28 and TRBJ2-2): DVKVTQSSRYLVKRTGEKVFLECVQDMDHENMFWYRQDPGLGLRLIYFSYDVKMKEKGDIPEGYSVSREKKERFSLILESASTNQTSMYLCASSSGLGLVTGELFFGEGSRLTVL.